Listed below are T cell receptor beta chains from one sample, sequenced in a study of blood T cells in healthy people across ages. TCRdb reanalysed the 5' RACE reads using MiXCR and keeps one entry per CDR3 protein. The sample holds about 760,000 distinct CDR3 sequences, roughly three fifths seen once. The sequencing sample was made of blood. Source of these receptors: a man aged 40-55 years in good health. Each CDR3 is given with its conserved first and last residue. The order of the fields is D gene, V gene, J gene, clone size, CDR3 DNA, CDR3 protein. D genes are given only for firm matches. For some rows the clone size is stated as once, few or many, or as a class when expanded; others skip it.

NA	TRBV6-2/TRBV6-3	TRBJ2-1	NA	TGTGCCAGCAGTCCCGACTACTACAATGAGCAGTTCTTC	CASSPDYYNEQFF
TRBD2	TRBV5-1	TRBJ2-1	NA	TGCGCCAGCAGGTTAGCGGGAGGGGAGTACAATGAGCAGTTCTTC	CASRLAGGEYNEQFF
NA	TRBV20-1	TRBJ2-3	NA	TGCAGTGTGTTAGGGCCCACAGATACGCAGTATTTT	CSVLGPTDTQYF
NA	TRBV12-3/TRBV12-4	TRBJ2-3	NA	TGTGCCAGCTTGGACAGGGCTGGGGCTAGCGGGAGCACAGATACGCAGTATTTT	CASLDRAGASGSTDTQYF
TRBD2	TRBV6-6	TRBJ2-7	NA	TGTGCCAGCAGCCAACCGGGCGGGAGGGCCTACGAGCAGTACTTC	CASSQPGGRAYEQYF
TRBD1	TRBV7-2	TRBJ2-7	many	TGTGCCAGCAGCTTAGATTTGTTGCAGGGGGCCTACGAGCAGTACTTC	CASSLDLLQGAYEQYF
NA	TRBV13	TRBJ2-4	NA	TGTGCCAGCAGCGATGCGGGGATGGGCAAAAACATTCAGTACTTC	CASSDAGMGKNIQYF
NA	TRBV10-3	TRBJ1-1	few	TGTGCCATCAGTGGGGAAGGAGGGATCTTGAACACTGAAGCTTTCTTT	CAISGEGGILNTEAFF
NA	TRBV7-2	TRBJ2-7	few	TGTGCCAGCAGCCAGAGCGGGCCCACCTACGAGCAGTACTTC	CASSQSGPTYEQYF
NA	TRBV28	TRBJ2-1	once	TGTGCCAGCAGGGAAACCGGGACAAGGTACAATGAGCAGTTCTTC	CASRETGTRYNEQFF
NA	TRBV15	TRBJ1-1	NA	TGTGCCACCAGCAGATTCGGGGGTTGGGACACTGAAGCTTTCTTT	CATSRFGGWDTEAFF
TRBD2	TRBV20-1	TRBJ2-7	few	TGCAGTGCCCGGGAGGAACGCGAGCAGTACTTC	CSAREEREQYF
NA	TRBV24-1	TRBJ2-5	few	TGTGCCACCAGTGGCCCGACTCACAGCCAAGAGACCCAGTACTTC	CATSGPTHSQETQYF
NA	TRBV28	TRBJ1-2	NA	TGTGCCAGCAGTTTGGTGAACCCGACAAGGCAGGGCTACACCTTC	CASSLVNPTRQGYTF
TRBD1	TRBV27	TRBJ1-2	few	TGTGCCAGCAGTGATGACAGGGGAAACTATGGCTACACCTTC	CASSDDRGNYGYTF
NA	TRBV29-1	TRBJ2-7	few	TGCAGCGTTGTATCCCAGGGGTTGCACGAGCAGTACTTC	CSVVSQGLHEQYF
NA	TRBV20-1	TRBJ1-4	NA	TGCAGTACTAGAGCAGCAACTAATGAAAAACTGTTTTTT	CSTRAATNEKLFF
NA	TRBV7-7	TRBJ2-5	NA	TGTGCCAGCAGCGCTGGCGTAACGGGGGTTCAAGAGACCCAGTACTTC	CASSAGVTGVQETQYF